Listed below are T cell receptor beta chains from one sample, sequenced in a study of T cells after yellow fever vaccination. TCRdb re-called the 5' RACE reads with MiXCR, one entry per CDR3 protein. The sample contains 95,000 to 100,000 distinct CDR3 sequences, 5.8% of which appear only once. The material was CD8+ T cells sorted from PBMCs, obtained 10 days after the yellow fever booster vaccination. The receptors originated from a man aged 18 to 35 who received the YFV17D yellow fever vaccine. CDR3s leave out the opening cysteine and the closing phenylalanine or tryptophan. Fields, in order: V gene, J gene, CDR3 protein.

>TRBV25-1|TRBJ2-1
ASSGGNEQF
>TRBV5-6|TRBJ2-7
ASTHSGGSKEQY
>TRBV6-6|TRBJ2-1
ASSETGGHNEQF
>TRBV7-6|TRBJ2-3
ASTYSAGGTDTQY
>TRBV7-3|TRBJ2-7
ASSLISGVEQY
>TRBV19|TRBJ2-3
ASTAAGTFTDTQY
>TRBV7-9|TRBJ1-6
ASSLAVETPLH
>TRBV5-1|TRBJ2-1
ASSLPLLAGGANEQF
>TRBV7-9|TRBJ2-7
ASSLGDRVNEQY
>TRBV27|TRBJ2-2
ASKRGVTGELF
>TRBV4-2|TRBJ1-5
ASSQDNHQAQH
>TRBV27|TRBJ2-2
ASSLTRGELF
>TRBV13|TRBJ1-5
ASSLGTDNQPQH
>TRBV7-9|TRBJ2-7
ASSARDRVMEQY
>TRBV12-3/TRBV12-4|TRBJ2-5
ASSLSRGLGETQY
>TRBV29-1|TRBJ2-3
SVRTGFADTQY
>TRBV20-1|TRBJ1-2
SVLRTANYGYT
>TRBV7-2|TRBJ2-5
ASSIRDRVQETQY
>TRBV4-1|TRBJ2-5
ASSRRGQGYQETQY
>TRBV7-6|TRBJ2-1
ASSSEGVSYNEQF
>TRBV4-1|TRBJ2-3
ASSWASATDTQY
>TRBV5-1|TRBJ1-2
ASSLRTHYGYT
>TRBV20-1|TRBJ1-1
SAPYAGQRADTEAF
>TRBV5-1|TRBJ2-1
ASSLALLGYNEQF
>TRBV5-4|TRBJ2-7
ASSLTWEAPYEQY
>TRBV3-1|TRBJ2-7
ASSHIGRGPNYEQY
>TRBV11-2|TRBJ2-3
ASSLGSTDTQY
>TRBV15|TRBJ2-2
ATSRVRPVTGELF
>TRBV4-1|TRBJ2-3
ASRPGLGADTQY
>TRBV5-5|TRBJ1-1
ASSLWDGYEAF
>TRBV6-1|TRBJ2-2
ASSDLAGGPGELF
>TRBV7-6|TRBJ2-2
ASSSRGLAGDTGELF
>TRBV29-1|TRBJ2-6
SVSGGAGANVLT
>TRBV5-5|TRBJ2-3
ASSLRTGGADTQY
>TRBV4-3|TRBJ2-2
ASSQDWARNTGELF
>TRBV28|TRBJ2-5
ASKERGGGETQY
>TRBV7-9|TRBJ1-6
ASSLTGFAPINSPLH
>TRBV7-6|TRBJ1-6
ASSPTGNSPLH
>TRBV6-5|TRBJ2-3
ASSYLARDTQY
>TRBV7-9|TRBJ2-1
ASSFEAGGPDNEQF
>TRBV7-9|TRBJ1-1
ASTLRDLTEAF